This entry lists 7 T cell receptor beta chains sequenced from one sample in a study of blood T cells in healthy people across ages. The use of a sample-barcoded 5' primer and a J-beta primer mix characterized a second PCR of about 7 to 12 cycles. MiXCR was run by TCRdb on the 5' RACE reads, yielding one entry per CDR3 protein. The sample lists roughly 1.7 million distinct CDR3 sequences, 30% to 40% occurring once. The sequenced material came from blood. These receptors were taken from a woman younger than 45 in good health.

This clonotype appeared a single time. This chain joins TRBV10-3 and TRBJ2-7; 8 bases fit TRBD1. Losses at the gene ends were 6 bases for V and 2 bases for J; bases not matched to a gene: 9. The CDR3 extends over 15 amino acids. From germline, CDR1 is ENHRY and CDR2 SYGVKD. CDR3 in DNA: TGTGCCATCAGAGCGACAGGGGACTTCCCCTACGAGCAGTACTTC. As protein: CAIRATGDFPYEQYF.

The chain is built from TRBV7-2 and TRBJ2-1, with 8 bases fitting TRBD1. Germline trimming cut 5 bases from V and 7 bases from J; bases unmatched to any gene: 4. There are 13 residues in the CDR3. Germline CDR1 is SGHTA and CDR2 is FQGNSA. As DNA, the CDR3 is TGTGCCAGCAGCCGGACAGGGATGAATGAGCAGTTCTTC. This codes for CASSRTGMNEQFF.

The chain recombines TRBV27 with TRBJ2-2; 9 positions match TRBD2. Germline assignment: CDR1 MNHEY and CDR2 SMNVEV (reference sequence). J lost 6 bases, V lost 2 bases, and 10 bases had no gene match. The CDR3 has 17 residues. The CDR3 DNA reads TGTGCCAGCAGTTTAATGTCAGCGGGAGGTTTCTCCGGGGAGCTGTTTTTT. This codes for CASSLMSAGGFSGELFF.

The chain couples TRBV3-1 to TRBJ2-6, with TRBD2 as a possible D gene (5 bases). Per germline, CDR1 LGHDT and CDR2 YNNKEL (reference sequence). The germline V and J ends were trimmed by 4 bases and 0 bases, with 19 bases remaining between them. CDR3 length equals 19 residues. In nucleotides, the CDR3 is TGTGCCAGCAGCCGATCGGGGTCAAGCCTGAGCTCTGGGGCCAACGTCCTGACTTTC. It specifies CASSRSGSSLSSGANVLTF.

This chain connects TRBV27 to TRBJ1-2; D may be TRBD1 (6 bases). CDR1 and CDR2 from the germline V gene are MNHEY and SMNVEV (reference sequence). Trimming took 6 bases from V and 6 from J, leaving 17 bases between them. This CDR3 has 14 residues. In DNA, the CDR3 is TGTGCCAGCAGCCCCATAGACAGGCTCCATGGCTACACCTTC. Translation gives CASSPIDRLHGYTF.

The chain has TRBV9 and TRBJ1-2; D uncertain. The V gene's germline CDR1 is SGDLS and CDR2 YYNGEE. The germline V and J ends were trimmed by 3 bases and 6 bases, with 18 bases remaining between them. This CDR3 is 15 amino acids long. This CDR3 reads CASSGTTRSPDGYTF. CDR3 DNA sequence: TGTGCCAGCAGCGGAACAACTAGGTCTCCGGATGGCTACACCTTC.

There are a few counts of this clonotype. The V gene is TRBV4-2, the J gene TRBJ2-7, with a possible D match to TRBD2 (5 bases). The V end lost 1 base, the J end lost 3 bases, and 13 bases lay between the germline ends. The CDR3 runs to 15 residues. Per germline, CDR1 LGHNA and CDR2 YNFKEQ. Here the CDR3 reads CASSQVTGTHYEQYF. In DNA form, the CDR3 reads TGTGCCAGCAGCCAAGTTACGGGAACGCACTACGAGCAGTACTTC.